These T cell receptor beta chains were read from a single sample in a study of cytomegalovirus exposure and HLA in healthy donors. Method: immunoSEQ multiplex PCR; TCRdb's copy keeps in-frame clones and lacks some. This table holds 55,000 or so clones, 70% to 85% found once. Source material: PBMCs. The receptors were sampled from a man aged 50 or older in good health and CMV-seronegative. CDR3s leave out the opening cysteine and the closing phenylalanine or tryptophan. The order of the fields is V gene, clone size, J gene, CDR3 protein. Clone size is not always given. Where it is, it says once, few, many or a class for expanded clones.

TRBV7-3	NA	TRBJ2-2	ASRQTSFQGELF
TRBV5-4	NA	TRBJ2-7	ASSFTGDYEQY
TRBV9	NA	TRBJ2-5	ASSVVSLAGGPETQY
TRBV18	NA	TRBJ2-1	ASGPRGESNEQF
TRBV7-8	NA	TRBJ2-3	ASSLSSSPQGDTQY
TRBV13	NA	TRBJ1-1	ASSHLLQGAYKGTEAF
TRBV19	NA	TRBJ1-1	ASSMDPLWGRSDTEAF
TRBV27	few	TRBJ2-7	ASSDTIPGLAGYEQY
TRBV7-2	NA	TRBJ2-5	ASSFGGGSRTQY
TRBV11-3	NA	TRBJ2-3	ASSLDLAGFSTDTQY
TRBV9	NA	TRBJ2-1	ASSEPRGSGLGEQF
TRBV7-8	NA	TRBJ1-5	ASSLRGGNNQPQH
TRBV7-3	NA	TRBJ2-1	ASRPGTSGEQF
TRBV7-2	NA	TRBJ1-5	ASSSRDLGNQPQH
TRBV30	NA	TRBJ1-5	AWSTRGNQPQH
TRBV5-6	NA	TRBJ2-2	ASSPVAGRLGTGELF
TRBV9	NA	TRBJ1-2	ASSVESGNYGYT
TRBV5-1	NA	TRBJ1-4	ASSSQGAEGEKLF
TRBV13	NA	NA	ASSSRTDLSYEQY
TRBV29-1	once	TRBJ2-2	SVFPGQKNTGELF
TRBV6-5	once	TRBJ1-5	ACRQTGGLIY
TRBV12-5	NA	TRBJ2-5	ASGKTSGGETQY
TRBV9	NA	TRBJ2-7	ASSVGLGLAGEPSYEQY
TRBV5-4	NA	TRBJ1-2	ASSFQGAGGYT
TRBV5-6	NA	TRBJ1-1	ASSPEQGWEAF
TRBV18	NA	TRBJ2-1	ASSLQKYSEQF
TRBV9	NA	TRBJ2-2	ASSAEIAGGHTGELF
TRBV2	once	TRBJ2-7	ASSPGQELPYEQY
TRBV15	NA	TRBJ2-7	ATSRESGGLAIYEQY
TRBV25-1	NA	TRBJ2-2	ASSEFGGGPTGELF
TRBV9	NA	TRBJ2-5	ASSVDPLGAETQY
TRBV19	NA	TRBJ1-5	ASGLNQPQH
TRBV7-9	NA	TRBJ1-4	ASSRGQGANEKLF
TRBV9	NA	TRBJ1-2	ASSAGPRDSPNGYT
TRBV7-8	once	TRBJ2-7	ASSLDIPGLAGPSGY
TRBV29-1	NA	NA	SVVGTGANEQY
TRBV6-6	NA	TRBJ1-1	ASSWVGGLRNTEAF
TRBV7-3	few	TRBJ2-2	ASSWDRTGGELF
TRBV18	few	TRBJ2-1	ASSPLQQGGHNEQF
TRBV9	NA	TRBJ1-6	ASSVGTDGSSPLH
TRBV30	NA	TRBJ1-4	AWAGLLGRKLF
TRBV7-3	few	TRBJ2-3	ASSSNRGRLAVTDTQY
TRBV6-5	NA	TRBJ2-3	ASSYEATDTQY
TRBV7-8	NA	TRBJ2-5	ASSLGGGTQY
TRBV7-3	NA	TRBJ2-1	ASSPTSGLGEQF
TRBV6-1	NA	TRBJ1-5	ASSGDRYSNQPQH
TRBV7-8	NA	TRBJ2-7	ASSSDNYEQY
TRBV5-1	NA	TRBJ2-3	ASSFNRVVEY
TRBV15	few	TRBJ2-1	ATSRAPRLAVIPNEQF
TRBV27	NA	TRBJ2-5	ASWTDRPQETQY
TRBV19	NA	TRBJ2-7	ASSIGAGYEQY
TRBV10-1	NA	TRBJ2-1	ATGTSSYNEQF
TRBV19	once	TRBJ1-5	ASSIWGGAPQPQH
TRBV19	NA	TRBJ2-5	ASRTGGEETQY
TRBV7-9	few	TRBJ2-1	ASSEQRGMNEQF
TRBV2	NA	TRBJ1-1	ARGVNTEAF
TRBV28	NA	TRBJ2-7	ASSLSGPYEQY